This entry is about one T cell receptor (beta chain). Its antigen is currently unknown. The J segment lost 10 bases and the V segment lost 6 bases, leaving 7 bases of the junction unmatched. The CDR3 is 15 amino acids. Germline CDR1 is MNHEY and CDR2 is SMNVEV (reference sequence). The source of the sample is a study of shared clonotypes between healthy human individuals. Whole-study context: There were three CD4 naive, three CD4 memory, two CD8 naive and one CD8 memory plates per donor.

The study, taken as a whole, reports: Generally, naive subsets came out with larger estimated richness than memory subsets.

In replicate PCRs of sorted subsets, approximately 210 ng DNA, some 28,000 T cell genomes, was used. TCRdb keeps only in-frame clones here, not all; method: immunoSEQ multiplex PCR. The sample includes approximately 530,000 clones, almost 97% seen only once; the top ten take about 0.057%. Partitioning of CD4+ cells yielded a CD45RA+ naive subset and a CD45RA-negative memory subset. This chain uses TRBV27 with TRBJ2-1; 15 bases agree with TRBD2. Sequencing was done on a sample of naive CD4+ T cells sorted from blood. The subset denotes: CD45RA+ positively selected. The clonotype originates from a woman in her thirties in good health. The CDR3 protein is CASRTGLAGGREQFF. The CDR3, as DNA: TGTGCCAGCAGGACGGGACTAGCGGGAGGACGGGAGCAGTTCTTC.